A single sample gave rise to the 29 T cell receptor beta chains below, sequenced in a study of CD4+ T cells in melanoma. The method was immunoSEQ multiplex PCR; TCRdb's version includes in-frame clones alone and lacks a portion of them. The sample yields some 110,000 clones, around 92% seen once. The source material was peripheral blood. The origin of the receptors is a human donor with melanoma.

The sample holds one count of this clone. The V gene is TRBV11-2, the J gene TRBJ2-5; 8 nucleotides line up with TRBD1. Trimming took 6 bases from V and 2 from J; bases not matched to a gene: 5. The CDR3 extends over 14 amino acids. Germline V gives CDR1 SGHAT, CDR2 FQNNGV. The CDR3 loop reads CASSIRGLQETQYF. In DNA, the CDR3 is TGTGCCAGCAGTATCAGGGGGCTGCAAGAGACCCAGTACTTC.

This rearrangement joins TRBV7-8 to TRBJ2-5, with D tentatively TRBD2 (6 bases). V shed 6 bases and J shed 5 bases, with 13 bases lying between them. CDR3 length: 13 residues. CDR1 is SGHVS and CDR2 is FQNEAQ in the germline V gene. In nucleotides, the CDR3 is TGTGCCAGCAGGATGGCGGGGTGGGAGACCCAGTACTTC. Amino acids: CASRMAGWETQYF.

This chain links TRBV28 with TRBJ2-1, with 8 positions matching TRBD1. Unmatched junction bases numbered 10, after V lost 8 bases and J lost 7 bases. Per germline, CDR1 MDHEN and CDR2 SYDVKM. The CDR3 contains 14 residues. The CDR3 coding sequence is TGTGCCAGCCACTCAGGGGGCTTGAGAAATGAGCAGTTCTTC. It translates to CASHSGGLRNEQFF.

V usage is TRBV5-6 and J usage is TRBJ1-5, with D hard to call. The CDR3 has 14 amino acids. CDR1 is SGHDT and CDR2 is YYEEEE in the germline V gene. Trimming removed 4 bases from V and 4 bases from J, with 12 bases in between. The DNA of the CDR3 is TGTGCCAGCAGCCCCGGCCCAGATAATCAGCCCCAGCATTTT. Translated: CASSPGPDNQPQHF.

The V and J genes are TRBV28 and TRBJ2-5; 8 nucleotides match TRBD1. The CDR3 is 16 amino acids. CDR1 and CDR2 (germline): MDHEN, SYDVKM. V was pared by 4 bases and J by 5 bases, with 12 bases of the junction left unmatched. The CDR3, as DNA: TGTGCCAGCAGTTCACCCAGGGGCAGGGGGCTTGAGACCCAGTACTTC. Its protein product is CASSSPRGRGLETQYF.

The rearrangement links TRBV11-3 to TRBJ2-5, with 8 bases lining up with TRBD1. Per germline, CDR1 SGHNT and CDR2 YENEEA. With 5 bases clipped from V and 1 base from J, the junction kept 3 bases outside the gene matches. The CDR3 length is 14 residues. The CDR3 sequence: CASSVTGGQETQYF. Written as DNA, the CDR3 is TGTGCCAGCAGCGTTACAGGGGGCCAAGAGACCCAGTACTTC.

This clone was recorded only once. The chain couples TRBV7-2 to TRBJ2-1, with TRBD1 matching over 10 bases. Per the germline V gene, CDR1 is SGHTA and CDR2 is FQGNSA. This CDR3 is 17 amino acids long. V shed 4 bases, J shed 1 base, and the junction held 7 bases outside the gene matches. The CDR3 sequence: CASSSRLGQGSYNEQFF. The CDR3 DNA is TGTGCCAGCAGCTCACGTCTGGGACAGGGGTCCTACAATGAGCAGTTCTTC.

The rearrangement links TRBV5-1 to TRBJ2-3, with D hard to call. Per germline, CDR1 SGHRS and CDR2 YFSETQ. The length of the CDR3 is 13 residues. V was shortened by 0 bases and J by 11 bases, with 13 bases between the two germline ends. The CDR3 sequence: CASSLGDSNEQYF. In DNA, the CDR3 is TGCGCCAGCAGCTTGGGAGATTCCAATGAGCAGTATTTT.

The J gene is TRBJ2-5, the V gene TRBV7-2; D unclear. This CDR3 is built from 13 residues. Trimming left V 2 bases short and J 5 bases short, with 9 bases between. Germline CDR1 and CDR2: SGHTA and FQGNSA. The CDR3 bases are TGTGCCAGCAGCTTATCAATAGGGGAGACCCAGTACTTC. It yields the protein CASSLSIGETQYF. Full variable domain (outside the CDR3, taken from reference TRBV7-2 and TRBJ2-5): GAGVSQSPSNKVTEKGKDVELRCDPISGHTALYWYRQSLGQGLEFLIYFQGNSAPDKSGLPSDRFSAERTGGSVSTLTIQRTQQEDSAVYLCASSLSIGETQYFGPGTRLLVL.

The chain couples TRBV5-1 to TRBJ2-3; 13 bases match TRBD2. This CDR3 has 16 amino acids. Unmatched junction bases numbered 6, after V lost 4 bases and J lost 4 bases. Germline values: CDR1 SGHRS, CDR2 YFSETQ. The CDR3: CASSIGTSGEADTQYF. DNA of the CDR3: TGCGCCAGCAGCATCGGGACTAGCGGGGAGGCAGATACGCAGTATTTT.

The rearrangement links TRBV27 to TRBJ2-2; D remains unclear. The CDR3 has 15 amino acids. V was pared by 3 bases and J by 0 bases, with 8 bases between. Germline assignment: CDR1 MNHEY and CDR2 SMNVEV (reference sequence). CDR3 DNA: TGTGCCAGCAGTTTCCGCCGAGCGAACACCGGGGAGCTGTTTTTT. Amino acid sequence: CASSFRRANTGELFF.

This clone was detected once. The CDR3 nucleotides are TGTGCAAGTCGCTTAGGCGTGGGATTACCCAGCACCGGGGAGCTGTTTTTT. This translates into CASRLGVGLPSTGELFF. The genes are TRBV12-2 and TRBJ2-2. TRBV12-2 represents a pseudogene. CDR3 size: 17 residues.

The V gene is TRBV28, the J gene TRBJ2-1, with 9 bases fitting TRBD1. With 6 bases clipped from V and 6 bases from J, the junction kept 9 bases outside the gene matches. From germline, CDR1 is MDHEN and CDR2 SYDVKM. There are 15 residues in the CDR3. The CDR3 here is CASSLGQGISNEQFF. CDR3 DNA sequence: TGTGCCAGCAGCCTCGGACAGGGGATTAGCAATGAGCAGTTCTTC. The entire variable domain, with the rest obtained from reference TRBV28 and TRBJ2-1, is as follows: DVKVTQSSRYLVKRTGEKVFLECVQDMDHENMFWYRQDPGLGLRLIYFSYDVKMKEKGDIPEGYSVSREKKERFSLILESASTNQTSMYLCASSLGQGISNEQFFGPGTRLTVL.

This chain connects TRBV28 to TRBJ1-2; 7 bases map to TRBD1. This CDR3 has 13 residues. The germline V gene encodes CDR1 MDHEN and CDR2 SYDVKM. V shed 7 bases, J shed 5 bases, and the junction held 7 bases outside the gene matches. CDR3 DNA: TGTGCCAGCACCGGAGGACAGGTTTATGGCTACACCTTC. Translated, it gives CASTGGQVYGYTF.

The chain is built from TRBV5-4 and TRBJ2-2; no definite D call. With 0 bases removed from V and 6 bases from J, the gap between germline ends came to 12 bases. This CDR3 is 15 amino acids long. In germline, CDR1 is SGHNT, CDR2 YYREEE (reference sequence). This CDR3 is CASSLAGQPAGELFF. In nucleotides, the CDR3 is TGTGCCAGCAGCTTGGCCGGTCAGCCCGCCGGGGAGCTGTTTTTT.

The chain is built from TRBV27 and TRBJ1-5, with D hard to call. Trimming cost V 3 bases and J 6 bases, with 12 bases left between them. Looked up from germline, CDR1 is MNHEY and CDR2 is SMNVEV (reference sequence). The CDR3 has 14 residues. Here the CDR3 reads CASSLGGIRQPQHF. For the CDR3, the DNA is TGTGCCAGCAGTTTGGGAGGGATCCGTCAGCCCCAGCATTTT.

The chain links TRBV2 to TRBJ2-1; D call uncertain. The germline V gene has CDR1 SNHLY and CDR2 FYNNEI. V was trimmed by 3 bases and J by 9 bases, leaving 15 bases between them. CDR3 length equals 14 residues. CDR3 protein: CASSDGLGMVEQFF. In DNA form, the CDR3 reads TGTGCCAGCAGTGATGGGCTAGGTATGGTTGAGCAGTTCTTC.

The chain carries TRBV18 and TRBJ1-5, with 7 nucleotides matching TRBD1. V trimming: 3 bases; J trimming: 5 bases; junction bases outside the gene matches: 4. Germline-derived CDR1 and CDR2 are KGHSH and LQKENI. The CDR3 runs to 14 residues. The CDR3, as DNA: TGTGCCAGCTCACCGGGACAGAATTATCAGCCCCAGCATTTT. Its protein is CASSPGQNYQPQHF.

This clone appeared a single time. The chain is built from TRBV28 and TRBJ1-2; D perhaps matches TRBD1 (6 bases). Germline V gene data show CDR1 as MDHEN and CDR2 as SYDVKM. The V gene lost 5 bases and the J gene lost 4 bases, with 14 bases spanning the gap. The CDR3 contains 14 residues. CDR3: CASSPPQGTYGYTF. In nucleotides, the CDR3 is TGTGCCAGCAGTCCGCCCCAGGGGACCTATGGCTACACCTTC.

DNA of the CDR3: TGTGCCAGCAGCTTAGCCAACGGGAACACTGAAGCTTTCTTT. It specifies CASSLANGNTEAFF. This chain connects TRBV11-1 to TRBJ1-1; D uncertain. Looked up from germline, CDR1 is SGHAT and CDR2 is FQDESV (reference sequence). Trimming removed 0 bases from V and 1 base from J, with 6 bases in between. The CDR3 has 14 residues.

The chain is built from TRBV30 and TRBJ1-5; D unclear. This CDR3 has 15 residues. Trimming left V 3 bases short and J 2 bases short, with 14 bases between. The V gene's germline CDR1 is GTSNPN and CDR2 SVGIG (reference sequence). CDR3 in DNA: TGTGCCTGGAGATTTCCGGGAGCGGGCAATCAGCCCCAGCATTTT. This translates into CAWRFPGAGNQPQHF. Combining the CDR3 with reference TRBV30 and TRBJ1-5 gives the whole variable domain SQTIHQWPATLVQPVGSPLSLECTVEGTSNPNLYWYRQAAGRGLQLLFYSVGIGQISSEVPQNLSASRPQDRQFILSSKKLLLSDSGFYLCAWRFPGAGNQPQHFGDGTRLSIL.

Written as DNA, the CDR3 is TGTGCCAGCAGCTTATCGTTTAGCGGGAGGGGGGATAACGAGCAGTACTTC. Amino acids: CASSLSFSGRGDNEQYF. The gene calls are TRBV7-2 and TRBJ2-7; 11 bases map to TRBD2. The CDR3 is 17 amino acids. From germline, CDR1 is SGHTA and CDR2 FQGNSA. V dropped 2 bases and J dropped 5; count of bases not matched to a gene: 11.

V usage is TRBV5-1 and J usage is TRBJ2-7; TRBD1 agrees at 8 bases. Per the germline V gene, CDR1 is SGHRS and CDR2 is YFSETQ. V lost 0 bases, J lost 3 bases, and 5 bases stayed unmatched. This CDR3 region has 15 residues. The CDR3 coding sequence is TGCGCCAGCAGCTTGGTTGCAGGGGGCATCTACGAGCAGTACTTC. This gives the protein CASSLVAGGIYEQYF. The full variable domain, rest sourced from reference TRBV5-1 and TRBJ2-7, is KAGVTQTPRYLIKTRGQQVTLSCSPISGHRSVSWYQQTPGQGLQFLFEYFSETQRNKGNFPGRFSGRQFSNSRSEMNVSTLELGDSALYLCASSLVAGGIYEQYFGPGTRLTVT.

This rearrangement joins TRBV6-1 to TRBJ1-5; no clear D gene. The CDR3 totals 11 residues. Trimming shortened V by 4 bases and J by 4 bases, and 2 bases separated the two germline ends. The germline gives CDR1 MNHNS, CDR2 SASEGT. Here the CDR3 reads CASSGNQPQHF. As DNA, the CDR3 is TGTGCCAGCAGTGGAAATCAGCCCCAGCATTTT.

V gene TRBV7-9 combines with J gene TRBJ2-7, with D uncertain. V lost 5 bases and J lost 5, with 16 bases in between. The CDR3 is made up of 14 amino acids. CDR1 SEHNR and CDR2 FQNEAQ come from the germline V gene (reference sequence). This CDR3 reads CASSLVGVGDEQYF. As DNA, the CDR3 is TGTGCCAGCAGCCTCGTTGGGGTCGGCGACGAGCAGTACTTC.

The chain combines TRBV28 with TRBJ1-2; 7 positions agree with TRBD1. The CDR3 is 14 amino acids. The J segment lost 7 bases and the V segment lost 5 bases, leaving 10 bases of the junction unmatched. Germline CDR1 is MDHEN and CDR2 is SYDVKM. CDR3 in DNA: TGTGCCAGCAGTCAACAGGGGATCGTGGGTGGCTACACCTTC. It yields the protein CASSQQGIVGGYTF.

The gene calls are TRBV7-2 and TRBJ2-3, with 8 bases that match TRBD2. The CDR3 is 15 amino acids. The germline gives CDR1 SGHTA, CDR2 FQGNSA. J gave up 3 bases and V 1 base, and 3 bases lay outside the gene matches. CDR3: CASSLGGRSTDTQYF. CDR3 nucleotide sequence: TGTGCCAGCAGCTTAGGCGGGAGGAGTACAGATACGCAGTATTTT. Filled out from reference TRBV7-2 and TRBJ2-3, the complete variable domain reads GAGVSQSPSNKVTEKGKDVELRCDPISGHTALYWYRQSLGQGLEFLIYFQGNSAPDKSGLPSDRFSAERTGGSVSTLTIQRTQQEDSAVYLCASSLGGRSTDTQYFGPGTRLTVL.

The table lists this clone with a few counts. The chain couples TRBV5-1 to TRBJ1-2; 11 bases match TRBD1. CDR3 length: 14 amino acids. Germline lookup yields CDR1 SGHRS and CDR2 YFSETQ. The ends lost 3 bases at V and 7 bases at J; junction bases unmatched: 5. The CDR3: CASSSDRGPVGYTF. The CDR3, as DNA: TGCGCCAGCAGCTCGGACAGGGGGCCGGTTGGCTACACCTTC.

This clone was observed a single time. The gene calls are TRBV7-2 and TRBJ2-7; 7 bases map to TRBD1. This CDR3 contains 14 residues. Germline loops: CDR1 SGHTA, CDR2 FQGNSA. The ends lost 2 bases at V and 5 bases at J; junction bases unmatched: 6. The CDR3 here is CASSLLGGLDEQYF. CDR3 nucleotide sequence: TGTGCCAGCAGCTTACTAGGGGGCCTAGACGAGCAGTACTTC.